These 26 T cell receptor beta chains originate from one sample sequenced in a study of T cells in localized non-small cell lung cancer. Profiled with immunoSEQ multiplex PCR; TCRdb holds only in-frame clones, not every one. The sample holds 5,500 to 7,000 clones, more than 65% seen once. Sequenced material: peripheral blood mononuclear cells, taken before any cancer treatment. These receptors originate from a female donor at least 60 years old with stage II lung adenocarcinoma.

The chain recombines TRBV5-1 with TRBJ2-5; TRBD2 matches at 9 bases. The ends lost 4 bases at V and 2 bases at J; junction bases unmatched: 6. The CDR3 is 15 residues long. CDR1 and CDR2 from the germline V gene are SGHRS and YFSETQ. CDR3 sequence reads: CASSIAGAGQETQYF. In nucleotides, the CDR3 is TGCGCCAGCAGCATAGCGGGAGCTGGACAAGAGACCCAGTACTTC. The whole variable domain, filled in from reference TRBV5-1 and TRBJ2-5, reads KAGVTQTPRYLIKTRGQQVTLSCSPISGHRSVSWYQQTPGQGLQFLFEYFSETQRNKGNFPGRFSGRQFSNSRSEMNVSTLELGDSALYLCASSIAGAGQETQYFGPGTRLLVL.

The CDR3 region has the DNA TGTGCCAGCAGCTTAGTAGGGGGCGATACGCAGTATTTT. Translating gives CASSLVGGDTQYF. This chain connects TRBV7-2 to TRBJ2-3; 7 bases align to TRBD1. The CDR3 contains 13 residues. Germline V gene data show CDR1 as SGHTA and CDR2 as FQGNSA. After removal of 1 base from V and 6 bases from J, the junction contained 1 base not matched to a gene. The full variable domain, in which reference TRBV7-2 and TRBJ2-3 provide the parts outside the CDR3, is GAGVSQSPSNKVTEKGKDVELRCDPISGHTALYWYRQSLGQGLEFLIYFQGNSAPDKSGLPSDRFSAERTGGSVSTLTIQRTQQEDSAVYLCASSLVGGDTQYFGPGTRLTVL.

The DNA for the CDR3 is TGCAGCGTTTTGGGGGAGGGCTATGGCTACACCTTC. It yields the protein CSVLGEGYGYTF. The chain has TRBV29-1 and TRBJ1-2, with D possibly being TRBD1 (5 bases). CDR1 and CDR2 from the germline V gene are SQVTM and ANQGSEA. V lost 5 bases and J 4 bases, leaving 11 bases between the germline ends. CDR3 length: 12 amino acids.

V gene TRBV11-2 combines with J gene TRBJ1-2; 9 bases line up with TRBD1. Trimming removed 5 bases from V and 7 bases from J; junction bases left unmatched: 8. There are 14 residues in the CDR3. Germline assignment: CDR1 SGHAT and CDR2 FQNNGV. In nucleotides, the CDR3 is TGTGCCAGCAGCCAAGGGACAGGGTGGTTTGGCTACACCTTC. This gives the protein CASSQGTGWFGYTF.

This clone was detected a few times. This chain joins TRBV7-2 and TRBJ1-5; unclear D gene. With 5 bases removed from V and 2 bases from J, the gap between germline ends came to 7 bases. Germline values: CDR1 SGHTA, CDR2 FQGNSA. The CDR3 covers 13 residues. CDR3 region: CASSPPGNQPQHF. CDR3 nucleotide sequence: TGTGCCAGCAGCCCACCAGGCAATCAGCCCCAGCATTTT.

The rearrangement uses TRBV5-1 and TRBJ2-1; D gene ambiguous. Trimming took 0 bases from V and 14 from J, leaving 21 bases between them. This CDR3 contains 15 residues. Germline values: CDR1 SGHRS, CDR2 YFSETQ. The CDR3 DNA sequence: TGCGCCAGCAGCTTGGGTCGGCCCGACCCCCAATCGGAGTTCTTC. This codes for CASSLGRPDPQSEFF.

The chain carries TRBV7-6 and TRBJ2-1; 13 bases are a match to TRBD2. With 5 bases clipped from V and 8 bases from J, the junction kept 6 bases outside the gene matches. The germline gives CDR1 SGHVS, CDR2 FNYEAQ. This CDR3 is built from 15 residues. The CDR3 DNA follows: TGTGCCAGCAGCCTGACTAGCGGGGGGTATGATGAGCAGTTCTTC. Translation: CASSLTSGGYDEQFF.

This rearrangement joins TRBV5-6 to TRBJ2-1; 9 positions agree with TRBD1. Germline V gene lookup returns CDR1 SGHDT and CDR2 YYEEEE. The junction had 5 bases not matched to a gene; V was cut back by 0 bases and J by 7 bases. The CDR3 totals 15 residues. CDR3 DNA: TGTGCCAGCAGCTTGGGGGGACAGGGCTGGAATGAGCAGTTCTTC. Translation: CASSLGGQGWNEQFF.

The chain carries TRBV5-6 and TRBJ2-1, with D possibly matching TRBD2 (5 bases). The CDR3 length is 16 residues. V was shortened by 2 bases and J by 3 bases, with 15 bases between the two germline ends. Per the germline V gene, CDR1 is SGHDT and CDR2 is YYEEEE. This chain's CDR3 is CASSFSSGTHYNEQFF. The CDR3 nucleotides are TGTGCCAGCAGCTTTTCCAGCGGCACTCACTACAATGAGCAGTTCTTC.

This clone came up once. The gene calls are TRBV19 and TRBJ1-5, with D unclear. CDR1 is LNHDA and CDR2 is SQIVND in the germline V gene (reference sequence). The V and J ends lost 6 bases and 1 base respectively, with 13 bases between them. The CDR3 runs 15 residues. The CDR3 sequence: CASSFGRASNQPQHF. CDR3 sequence (DNA): TGTGCCAGTAGCTTCGGGAGGGCGAGCAATCAGCCCCAGCATTTT.

This clone is large in the sample. The chain combines TRBV4-1 with TRBJ1-1, with a tentative D call TRBD1 (5 bases). Germline assignment: CDR1 MGHRA and CDR2 YSYEKL. The germline V and J ends were trimmed by 2 bases and 2 bases, with 12 bases remaining between them. CDR3 length: 15 amino acids. Here the CDR3 DNA reads TGCGCCAGCAGCCAAATCCGGGACGGAAACACTGAAGCTTTCTTT. It specifies CASSQIRDGNTEAFF.

V gene TRBV28 combines with J gene TRBJ1-5; D unclear. Trimming shortened V by 2 bases and J by 5 bases, and 7 bases separated the two germline ends. The CDR3 contains 13 residues. Germline values: CDR1 MDHEN, CDR2 SYDVKM. CDR3 sequence: CASSLKSYQPQHF. The CDR3 DNA sequence: TGTGCCAGCAGTTTAAAATCCTATCAGCCCCAGCATTTT.

The V and J genes are TRBV2 and TRBJ2-1, with 13 positions matching TRBD2. Germline CDR1 is SNHLY and CDR2 is FYNNEI. This CDR3 is built from 15 residues. V dropped 8 bases and J dropped 8; count of bases not matched to a gene: 9. CDR3 amino acids: CASPGTSGIGDEQFF. For the CDR3, the DNA is TGTGCCAGCCCCGGGACTAGCGGGATAGGGGATGAGCAGTTCTTC.

The V call is TRBV2, the J call TRBJ1-6; the D is unclear. Trimming removed 7 bases at V and 6 bases at J, with 7 bases between. The CDR3 runs to 12 residues. The germline CDR1 and CDR2 sequences are SNHLY and FYNNEI. The DNA for the CDR3 is TGTGCCAGCATGATCACTAATTCACCCCTCCACTTT. This codes for CASMITNSPLHF.

This clone has only one observation. The genes are TRBV7-6 and TRBJ2-7; 7 bases align to TRBD1. The CDR3 sequence is 14 residues long. V was pared by 0 bases and J by 3 bases, with 2 bases of the junction left unmatched. Germline V gene data show CDR1 as SGHVS and CDR2 as FNYEAQ. As DNA, the CDR3 is TGTGCCAGCAGCTTAGCGGCAGGGGGCTACGAGCAGTACTTC. Amino acid sequence: CASSLAAGGYEQYF. The full variable domain, completed using reference TRBV7-6 and TRBJ2-7, is GAGVSQSPRYKVTKRGQDVALRCDPISGHVSLYWYRQALGQGPEFLTYFNYEAQQDKSGLPNDRFSAERPEGSISTLTIQRTEQRDSAMYRCASSLAAGGYEQYFGPGTRLTVT.

This chain uses TRBV30 with TRBJ2-6, with 10 bases identical to TRBD1. This CDR3 region has 16 residues. CDR1 and CDR2 from the germline V gene are GTSNPN and SVGIG (reference sequence). The ends lost 5 bases at V and 3 bases at J; junction bases unmatched: 7. DNA for the CDR3: TGTGCCTGGGGGCTGACAGGGGGCGTTGGGGCCAACGTCCTGACTTTC. This sequence encodes CAWGLTGGVGANVLTF.

The chain combines TRBV6-1 with TRBJ2-3; 9 bases line up with TRBD2. Germline V lookup: CDR1 MNHNS, CDR2 SASEGT. The J segment lost 6 bases and the V segment lost 2 bases, leaving 12 bases of the junction unmatched. The CDR3 runs to 17 residues. The CDR3, as DNA: TGTGCCAGCAGTGAACCATGGGCCAGCGGGGGGCGGGATACGCAGTATTTT. This sequence encodes CASSEPWASGGRDTQYF.

V gene TRBV10-3 combines with J gene TRBJ2-1, with 12 bases lining up with TRBD2. The V gene end was trimmed by 5 bases and the J gene end by 6 bases; junction bases not matched to a gene: 5. Germline CDR1 reads ENHRY; CDR2 reads SYGVKD. The CDR3 sequence is 15 residues long. The CDR3 sequence: CAISSGLAGLNEQFF. CDR3 DNA: TGTGCCATCAGTTCCGGACTAGCGGGGCTCAATGAGCAGTTCTTC.

The rearrangement uses TRBV6-5 and TRBJ2-1, with 9 bases matching TRBD2. The CDR3 length is 15 residues. The V segment lost 2 bases and the J segment 13 bases; nucleotides outside the gene matches: 12. The germline V gene encodes CDR1 MNHEY and CDR2 SVGAGI. The CDR3 bases are TGTGCCAGCAGTTACGGAGGTCTAGCGGGGCCGACTCAGTTCTTC. Its protein is CASSYGGLAGPTQFF.

The CDR3 spells CASLRQESTEAFF. CDR3 nucleotide sequence: TGCGCCAGCCTAAGACAGGAAAGCACTGAAGCTTTCTTT. The chain carries TRBV10-2 and TRBJ1-1, with D maybe TRBD1 (6 bases). The V gene lost 8 bases and the J gene lost 4 bases, with 14 bases spanning the gap. CDR1 WSHSY and CDR2 SAAADI come from the germline V gene. This CDR3 has 13 amino acids.

The chain couples TRBV9 to TRBJ2-1; the D gene could be TRBD1 or TRBD2 (6 bases each). V lost 7 bases and J lost 4, with 18 bases in between. CDR1 and CDR2 from the germline V gene are SGDLS and YYNGEE. The CDR3 is made up of 15 amino acids. The CDR3 reads CASGRGESPYNEQFF. The CDR3 coding sequence is TGTGCCAGCGGTAGGGGGGAGAGCCCTTACAATGAGCAGTTCTTC. Combining the CDR3 with reference TRBV9 and TRBJ2-1 gives the whole variable domain DSGVTQTPKHLITATGQRVTLRCSPRSGDLSVYWYQQSLDQGLQFLIQYYNGEERAKGNILERFSAQQFPDLHSELNLSSLELGDSALYFCASGRGESPYNEQFFGPGTRLTVL.

V usage is TRBV19 and J usage is TRBJ2-5; 11 bases match TRBD2. The germline V gene encodes CDR1 LNHDA and CDR2 SQIVND (reference sequence). The CDR3 spans 16 residues. Losses at the gene ends were 4 bases for V and 1 base for J; bases not matched to a gene: 5. The CDR3 region is CASSTLAGGSQETQYF. In nucleotides, the CDR3 is TGTGCCAGTAGTACCCTAGCGGGAGGTTCCCAAGAGACCCAGTACTTC.

The V gene is TRBV28, the J gene TRBJ2-5; TRBD2 might be the D (6 bases). The CDR3 runs 16 residues. With 3 bases removed from V and 2 bases from J, the gap between germline ends came to 16 bases. Germline V gene sequence: CDR1 MDHEN, CDR2 SYDVKM. CDR3 bases: TGTGCCAGCAGTTTGAGGCGGGGCCGGGGGCAAGAGACCCAGTACTTC. This gives the protein CASSLRRGRGQETQYF.

This chain joins TRBV7-9 and TRBJ2-1; no clear D. V was shortened by 5 bases and J by 4 bases, with 3 bases between the two germline ends. This CDR3 contains 11 residues. In germline, CDR1 is SEHNR, CDR2 FQNEAQ (reference sequence). CDR3 coding DNA: TGTGCCAGCAGCATTTACAATGAGCAGTTCTTC. The encoded protein is CASSIYNEQFF.

The rearrangement joins TRBV7-9 to TRBJ2-1, with a weak D call TRBD2 (5 bases). Trimming cost V 1 base and J 10 bases, with 8 bases left between them. Germline CDR1 is SEHNR and CDR2 is FQNEAQ (reference sequence). CDR3 size: 12 residues. The chain's CDR3 is CASSLGGGEQFF. In DNA form, the CDR3 reads TGTGCCAGCAGCTTAGGAGGAGGCGAGCAGTTCTTC. Supplemented by reference TRBV7-9 and TRBJ2-1, the full variable domain reads DTGVSQNPRHKITKRGQNVTFRCDPISEHNRLYWYRQTLGQGPEFLTYFQNEAQLEKSRLLSDRFSAERPKGSFSTLEIQRTEQGDSAMYLCASSLGGGEQFFGPGTRLTVL.

The chain uses TRBV7-1 and TRBJ1-5; TRBD1 is a possible D gene (5 bases). TRBV7-1 is designated an ORF whose function remains uncertain. The CDR3 has 15 amino acids. V was pared by 5 bases and J by 7 bases, with 18 bases between. The CDR3 DNA reads TGTGCCAGCAGCCCTAGAGAACTTCGGGGGCAGCCCCAGCATTTT. Its translation is CASSPRELRGQPQHF.